What follows are 19 T cell receptor beta chains derived from one specimen sequenced in a study of shared clonotypes between healthy human individuals. The method was immunoSEQ multiplex PCR; TCRdb's version includes in-frame clones alone and lacks a portion of them. The sample gives 1.4 million to 1.5 million clones, approximately 97% of which show up once; roughly 1.2% is in the top ten. Material: naive CD4+ T cells sorted from blood. Subset defined: CD45RA+ positively selected. These receptors were obtained from a man younger than 40 in good health.

The V gene is TRBV6-1, the J gene TRBJ2-3, with 10 bases identical to TRBD2. Trimming removed 4 bases from V and 2 bases from J; junction bases left unmatched: 3. Germline V gives CDR1 MNHNS, CDR2 SASEGT. The CDR3 consists of 15 residues. Written as DNA, the CDR3 is TGTGCCAGCAGTGGGACTAGCGGCTACACAGATACGCAGTATTTT. It specifies CASSGTSGYTDTQYF.

The chain links TRBV5-3 to TRBJ1-3; D unclear. TRBV5-3 is an open reading frame whose function is uncertain. Trimming cost V 4 bases and J 8 bases, with 7 bases left between them. The CDR3 consists of 11 residues. CDR3 coding DNA: TGTGCCAGAAGCGCGGTAGACACCATATATTTT. Translated: CARSAVDTIYF.

The V call is TRBV15, the J call TRBJ2-1, with 7 bases matching TRBD2. Germline loops: CDR1 LNHNV, CDR2 YYDKDF (reference sequence). The CDR3 totals 16 residues. Unmatched junction bases numbered 10, after V lost 0 bases and J lost 8 bases. CDR3 in DNA: TGTGCCACCAGCAGAGATAGAGCGGGATCCGGTCATGAGCAGTTCTTC. It codes for CATSRDRAGSGHEQFF.

Regarding this clone: Different DNA sequences within this sample yield the same CDR3. This chain joins TRBV29-1 and TRBJ1-4; D remains unclear. Deletions cut 1 base from V and 5 bases from J, with 8 bases between. In germline, CDR1 is SQVTM, CDR2 ANQGSEA. This CDR3 region has 13 residues. Here the CDR3 DNA reads TGCAGCGTTGAAGCAGGCGGAAATGAAAAACTGTTTTTT. Protein product: CSVEAGGNEKLFF.

V usage is TRBV6-5 and J usage is TRBJ1-5; D not certain. This CDR3 is built from 14 residues. The V and J ends lost 6 bases and 6 bases respectively, with 15 bases between them. The germline CDR1 and CDR2 sequences are MNHEY and SVGAGI. The CDR3 nucleotides read TGTGCCAGCAGGGAAGGTGGGTCAACTCAGCCCCAGCATTTT. It encodes CASREGGSTQPQHF.

This chain uses TRBV11-2 with TRBJ2-4; maybe TRBD2 (6 bases). CDR3 length: 17 amino acids. Trimming removed 4 bases at V and 1 base at J, with 17 bases between. Germline V gives CDR1 SGHAT, CDR2 FQNNGV. This CDR3 is CASSSPSNGGAKNIQYF. The CDR3 nucleotides are TGTGCCAGCAGCTCACCTAGTAACGGAGGGGCCAAAAACATTCAGTACTTC.

The rearrangement joins TRBV20-1 to TRBJ2-3, with TRBD1 as a possible D gene (6 bases). The CDR3 covers 11 residues. Trimming removed 6 bases at V and 6 bases at J, with 10 bases between. Germline V gene lookup returns CDR1 DFQATT and CDR2 SNEGSKA (reference sequence). CDR3 in DNA: TGCAGTGCAAACAGGGCGGATACGCAGTATTTT. This gives the protein CSANRADTQYF.

The gene calls are TRBV6-6 and TRBJ1-2; D unresolved. The V and J ends lost 5 bases and 8 bases respectively, with 15 bases between them. From germline, CDR1 is MNHNY and CDR2 SVGAGI (reference sequence). The CDR3 sequence is 13 residues long. CDR3 loop: CASSLNEGGGYTF. As DNA, the CDR3 is TGTGCCAGCAGTCTGAATGAAGGTGGGGGCTACACCTTC.

This chain uses TRBV6-1 with TRBJ2-1; D not certain. Trimming left V 5 bases short and J 0 bases short, with 5 bases between. The CDR3 runs 13 residues. Germline lookup yields CDR1 MNHNS and CDR2 SASEGT. The CDR3 sequence is CASSSFSYNEQFF. The CDR3 DNA reads as TGTGCCAGCAGTAGTTTCTCCTACAATGAGCAGTTCTTC.

The chain is built from TRBV18 and TRBJ2-1; maybe TRBD2 (6 bases). From germline, CDR1 is KGHSH and CDR2 LQKENI. The CDR3 is 15 residues long. Trimming took 4 bases from V and 2 from J, leaving 12 bases between them. The CDR3 sequence is CASSRRDVAYNEQFF. For the CDR3, the DNA is TGTGCCAGCTCACGGCGGGACGTTGCCTACAATGAGCAGTTCTTC. The variable domain in full, completed from reference TRBV18 and TRBJ2-1, reads NAGVMQNPRHLVRRRGQEARLRCSPMKGHSHVYWYRQLPEEGLKFMVYLQKENIIDESGMPKERFSAEFPKEGPSILRIQQVVRGDSAAYFCASSRRDVAYNEQFFGPGTRLTVL.

The CDR3 sequence: CASSLGWEGLQETQYF. The CDR3 bases are TGTGCCAGCAGCTTGGGGTGGGAGGGTCTACAAGAGACCCAGTACTTC. The chain recombines TRBV5-4 with TRBJ2-5; 7 nucleotides agree with TRBD2. The J segment lost 2 bases and the V segment lost 0 bases, leaving 7 bases of the junction unmatched. The CDR3 sequence is 16 residues long. Germline values: CDR1 SGHNT, CDR2 YYREEE (reference sequence).

V is TRBV28 and J is TRBJ1-1; D remains ambiguous. Germline V gene sequence: CDR1 MDHEN, CDR2 SYDVKM. V lost 6 bases and J 2 bases, leaving 13 bases between the germline ends. The CDR3 extends over 14 amino acids. CDR3 amino acids: CASSPVDGNTEAFF. The CDR3 nucleotides read TGTGCCAGCAGCCCGGTAGACGGTAACACTGAAGCTTTCTTT.

V and J are TRBV18 and TRBJ2-3; TRBD2 agrees at 8 bases. Germline V CDR1 and CDR2: KGHSH, LQKENI. V lost 3 bases, J lost 1 base, and 3 bases stayed unmatched. The CDR3 sequence is 15 residues long. Written as DNA, the CDR3 is TGTGCCAGCTCACCGACGACTAGCGGCACAGATACGCAGTATTTT. It is translated as CASSPTTSGTDTQYF.

V and J are TRBV7-9 and TRBJ2-1; D call uncertain. Between the trimmed V and J ends, which lost 5 bases and 0 bases, there was a span of 8 bases. The CDR3 totals 14 residues. Germline V gene data show CDR1 as SEHNR and CDR2 as FQNEAQ (reference sequence). This CDR3 reads CASSPGYSYNEQFF. DNA for the CDR3: TGTGCCAGCAGCCCGGGTTACTCCTACAATGAGCAGTTCTTC. Full variable domain (outside the CDR3, taken from reference TRBV7-9 and TRBJ2-1): DTGVSQNPRHKITKRGQNVTFRCDPISEHNRLYWYRQTLGQGPEFLTYFQNEAQLEKSRLLSDRFSAERPKGSFSTLEIQRTEQGDSAMYLCASSPGYSYNEQFFGPGTRLTVL.

V is TRBV5-1 and J is TRBJ2-5; 12 bases agree with TRBD2. Trimming took 4 bases from V and 0 from J; bases not matched to a gene: 4. This CDR3 is built from 16 residues. The germline V gene has CDR1 SGHRS and CDR2 YFSETQ. CDR3 residues: CASSIGTSGYQETQYF. As DNA, the CDR3 is TGCGCCAGCAGCATAGGGACTAGCGGGTACCAAGAGACCCAGTACTTC.

The chain recombines TRBV6-4 with TRBJ2-1; 8 bases are a match to TRBD1. Looked up from germline, CDR1 is MRHNA and CDR2 is SNTAGT. CDR3 size: 15 residues. V gave up 6 bases and J gave up 4 bases; unmatched junction bases: 8. The CDR3 DNA sequence: TGTGCCAGCAGCCCCGACAGGGGACCTTACAATGAGCAGTTCTTC. This translates into CASSPDRGPYNEQFF.

The DNA of the CDR3 is TGTGCCAGCAGCTTAACGAGGGGACACATGAACACTGAAGCTTTCTTT. It translates to CASSLTRGHMNTEAFF. The chain employs TRBV7-3 and TRBJ1-1; the D gene is possibly TRBD1 (6 bases). This CDR3 has 16 amino acids. The germline CDR1 and CDR2 sequences are SGHTA and FQGTGA. The germline V and J ends were trimmed by 0 bases and 0 bases, with 11 bases remaining between them.

The chain joins TRBV10-1 to TRBJ2-3; D not resolved. There are 13 residues in the CDR3. Trimming left V 5 bases short and J 3 bases short, with 9 bases between. Germline values: CDR1 WNHNN, CDR2 SYGVQD (reference sequence). CDR3 DNA: TGCGCCAGCAGTTTGGTTCTTACAGATACGCAGTATTTT. Residues: CASSLVLTDTQYF.

The chain is built from TRBV5-4 and TRBJ2-3; 7 bases line up with TRBD2. With V trimmed by 0 bases and J by 2 bases, 3 bases remained unmatched. The length of the CDR3 is 15 residues. CDR1 and CDR2 (germline): SGHNT, YYREEE (reference sequence). The CDR3 here is CASSLDTSVTDTQYF. The CDR3 coding sequence is TGTGCCAGCAGCTTGGATACTAGCGTCACAGATACGCAGTATTTT. Full variable domain (remainder filled in from reference TRBV5-4 and TRBJ2-3): ETGVTQSPTHLIKTRGQQVTLRCSSQSGHNTVSWYQQALGQGPQFIFQYYREEENGRGNFPPRFSGLQFPNYSSELNVNALELDDSALYLCASSLDTSVTDTQYFGPGTRLTVL.